The present T cell receptor (beta chain) was sequenced within a study of spatial heterogeneity in lung cancer. Study summary: There were consistently more beta-chain sequences detected than alpha-chain sequences. Raw reads contained each unique TCR and UMI combination more than ten times on average.

General study findings and limits: Blood showed ubiquitous tumor TCRs more often at resection than at routine follow-up.

On this clonotype: Its specificity is unknown.

A distinct unique molecular identifier was carried by each TCR cDNA molecule. TCRdb re-called the 5' RACE reads with MiXCR, one entry per CDR3 protein. The table has almost 75,000 distinct CDR3 sequences, 10% to 15% seen once. Indicated time point: sample taken at primary tumor resection. The authors sequenced whole RNA from tumor, nontumor lung or frozen PBMC without sorting. The CDR3 length is 15 residues. V was pared by 3 bases and J by 3 bases, with 5 bases of the junction left unmatched. The chain uses TRBV12-3 or TRBV12-4 and TRBJ2-7; 10 nucleotides align to TRBD2. The TCR was taken from a male donor with early-stage non-small cell lung cancer. This material consisted of PBMCs, taken at surgery. CDR3 amino acids: CASSFPASGSYEQYF. The CDR3 bases are TGTGCCAGCAGTTTCCCGGCTAGCGGGAGCTACGAGCAGTACTTC.